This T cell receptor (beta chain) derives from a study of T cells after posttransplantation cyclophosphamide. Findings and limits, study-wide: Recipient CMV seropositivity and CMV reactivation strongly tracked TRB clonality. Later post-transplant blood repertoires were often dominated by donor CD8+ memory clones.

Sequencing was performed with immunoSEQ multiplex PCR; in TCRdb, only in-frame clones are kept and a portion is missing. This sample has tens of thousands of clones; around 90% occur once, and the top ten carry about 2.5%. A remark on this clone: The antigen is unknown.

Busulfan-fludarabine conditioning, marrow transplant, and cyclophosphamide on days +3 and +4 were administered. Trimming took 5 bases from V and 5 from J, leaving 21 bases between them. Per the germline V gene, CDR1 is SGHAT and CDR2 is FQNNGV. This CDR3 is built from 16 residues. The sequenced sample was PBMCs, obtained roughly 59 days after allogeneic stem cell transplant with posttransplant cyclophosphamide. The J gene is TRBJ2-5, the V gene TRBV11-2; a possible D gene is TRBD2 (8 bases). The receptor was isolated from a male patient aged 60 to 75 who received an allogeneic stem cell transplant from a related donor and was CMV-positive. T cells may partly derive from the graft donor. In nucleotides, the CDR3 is TGTGCCAGCAGCCCCAGGGGGGGCGGGGGGTCGGAGACCCAGTACTTC. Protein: CASSPRGGGGSETQYF.